This T cell receptor (beta chain) stems from a study of cytomegalovirus exposure and HLA in healthy donors. On the study more broadly: Among the 300 to 400 donors who were genotyped, about 80% fell in the genetic ancestry cluster that is associated with self-reported Caucasian donors. Study-level points and caveats: The classifier reportedly diagnosed cytomegalovirus status with high specificity and sensitivity. Sequencing likely caused a cluster of highly shared sequence variants. A later analysis found most CMV-associated TCR beta chains apparently HLA-restricted.

This clone appeared once. The antigen is not known. CDR1 and CDR2 from the germline V gene are KGHSH and LQKENI. The V and J ends lost 4 bases and 5 bases, in that order; junction bases with no gene match: 2. The CDR3 is made up of 14 amino acids. The PCR contained 60 Vbeta and 13 Jbeta primers. TCRdb's table, derived via immunoSEQ multiplex PCR, lists solely in-frame clones and lacks some. This table has 74,000 or so clones, around three quarters appearing once. The receptor comes from a woman aged 40 to 49 in good health and CMV-seropositive. The sample consisted of PBMCs. V usage is TRBV18 and J usage is TRBJ2-2; 9 nucleotides line up with TRBD1. The chain's CDR3 is CASSQDRGTGELFF. Written as DNA, the CDR3 is TGTGCCAGCTCACAGGACAGGGGAACCGGGGAGCTGTTTTTT.